This T cell receptor (beta chain) was retrieved from a study of T cell repertoires in cytomegalovirus infection (dated by TCRdb to the late 2010s). For the study in its entirety: Recently identified HLA-C-restricted CMV epitopes, whose presentation resists viral immunomodulation, were targeted by peptide stimulations together with well-studied HLA-B-restricted epitopes. Donor HLA type was relevant to the analysis, because carriage of CMV infection together with the matching HLA type was indicated by public TCR beta signatures.

What the research found in general, with its limitations: The ex vivo response was dominated by HLA-C-restricted CMV-specific TCR beta clonotypes, and the single most frequent clonotype in two of eight donors was supplied by these HLA-C-restricted clonotypes. Carriers of CMV infection plus the relevant HLA type were discriminated by the cumulative frequency of public TCR beta family members in the study cohort and in an independent roughly 370-donor cohort.

Reads for this sample came from an Illumina HiSeq 1500. The raw public reads went through TCRdb reprocessing: fastp at Q25, MiXCR clone calling, in-frame beta chains kept. Identical CDR3 proteins give one entry, which carries the most common genes and DNA. This sample has tens of thousands of distinct CDR3 sequences in its table, and approximately 45% of those were observed once. In total, the top ten clones hold more than 80% of the sample. V sheds 1 base and J sheds 4 bases, leaving 17 bases between their ends. The CDR3 runs 17 amino acids, cysteine and phenylalanine included. Only the CDR3 portion is preserved as DNA: 51 bases, with reading frame beginning at the first base. The germline V gene specifies SNHLY as CDR1 and FYNNEI as CDR2. As regards this clonotype: Its binding antigen is unknown. No much larger clone is present one base from it, and per-base qualities are unavailable.

In light of the paper, this sample's treatment or condition label describes: in vitro stimulation with specific CMV peptide epitopes to enrich CMV-specific T cells. Sequencing used CD8+ T cells from cultured PBMCs, obtained from culture after CMV antigen stimulation. The receptor's source is a human donor in good health (CMV status not recorded). Some clones in this sample may be carry-over from other donors' samples. The chain is encoded by TRBV2 joined to TRBJ1-3; no D gene call is confident. The CDR3 amino acid sequence is: CASSEGVWLSNGNTIYF. The DNA sequence reads TGTGCCAGCAGTGAAGGAGTTTGGCTATCCAACGGAAACACCATATATTTT.